This T cell receptor beta chain was recorded in a study of sequential checkpoint blockade in melanoma. About the study: After nivolumab or ipilimumab alone, roughly 20 patients had week-13 rebiopsies.

Treatment noted: randomized to nivolumab then ipilimumab (arm A) or the reverse (arm B). Profiled with immunoSEQ multiplex PCR; TCRdb holds only in-frame clones, not every one. The sample consists of 850 or so clones, roughly 20% of them appearing once. The V end was cut by 4 bases, the J end by 5 bases, with 15 bases between. The CDR3 runs to 14 residues. CDR1 and CDR2 (germline): GTSNPN, SVGIG (reference sequence). J is TRBJ2-1 and V is TRBV30; maybe TRBD2 (7 bases). The sequence was obtained from a human donor with melanoma. The sequences come from tumor tissue (inferred from file names), collected from a patient given nivolumab and ipilimumab in sequence. In nucleotides, the CDR3 is TGTGCCTGGAATTGGGGGGGCCCCCACAATGAGCAGTTCTTC. It translates to CAWNWGGPHNEQFF.